The rows below give T cell receptor beta chains drawn from one sample of a study of cytomegalovirus exposure and HLA in healthy donors. Method: immunoSEQ multiplex PCR; TCRdb's copy keeps in-frame clones and lacks some. Of more than 95,000 clones listed, roughly 66% are singletons. Specimen: PBMCs. These receptors all stem from a woman in her 50s in good health and CMV-seronegative. The CDR3 runs from the conserved cysteine through the conserved F or W. A D gene is named only where the DNA matches it firmly. Clone size is stated in some rows and not others, as once, few, many or a class when expanded.

J gene,CDR3 length,V gene,clone size,D gene,CDR3 protein,CDR3 DNA
TRBJ1-2,13,TRBV2,.,.,CASSEFRDGGYTF,TGTGCCAGCAGCGAGTTCCGAGACGGGGGCTACACCTTC
TRBJ1-4,11,TRBV7-9,.,.,CASLTNEKLFF,TGTGCCAGCCTCACAAATGAAAAACTGTTTTTT
TRBJ2-5,13,TRBV6-6,few,TRBD1,CASSAGGEETQYF,TGTGCCAGCAGCGCAGGGGGAGAAGAGACCCAGTACTTC
TRBJ2-3,15,TRBV9,few,TRBD1,CASSARQGITDTQYF,TGTGCCAGCAGCGCAAGACAGGGAATCACAGATACGCAGTATTTT
TRBJ2-1,16,TRBV29-1,few,TRBD2,CSISGGAVETYNEQFF,TGCAGCATAAGCGGGGGGGCAGTTGAAACCTACAATGAGCAGTTCTTC
TRBJ1-1,14,TRBV7-9,few,.,CASSLGQVNTEAFF,TGTGCCAGCAGCTTAGGTCAGGTGAACACTGAAGCTTTCTTT
TRBJ2-4,14,TRBV6-6,.,.,CASSRDGAKNIQYF,TGTGCCAGCAGTCGCGACGGGGCCAAAAACATTCAGTACTTC
TRBJ1-1,14,TRBV5-1,few,.,CASSLGAPNTEAFF,TGCGCCAGCAGCTTGGGGGCGCCGAACACTGAAGCTTTCTTT
TRBJ2-1,13,TRBV5-5,.,.,CASSLVGLGEQFF,TGTGCCAGCAGCTTGGTGGGCCTCGGTGAGCAGTTCTTC
TRBJ2-7,13,TRBV13,.,.,CASSSPTVYEQYF,TGTGCCAGCAGCTCCCCGACAGTGTACGAGCAGTACTTC
TRBJ2-1,16,TRBV7-2,.,TRBD2,CASSLVGTSGNLEQFF,TGTGCCAGCAGCTTAGTTGGGACTAGCGGGAACCTTGAGCAGTTCTTC
TRBJ2-5,17,TRBV5-1,.,TRBD2,CASSLEILAGGTETQYF,TGCGCCAGCAGCTTGGAAATACTAGCGGGGGGCACGGAGACCCAGTACTTC
TRBJ1-5,17,TRBV7-8,.,TRBD1,CASSLQDRLGVNQPQHF,TGTGCCAGCAGCCTCCAGGACAGGTTGGGTGTGAATCAGCCCCAGCATTTT
TRBJ2-7,15,TRBV7-8,.,TRBD2,CASSLAAGGVYEQYF,TGTGCCAGCAGCTTAGCCGCGGGAGGGGTATACGAGCAGTACTTC
TRBJ2-3,14,TRBV10-3,.,.,CAISEWGIWDTQYF,TGTGCCATCAGTGAGTGGGGCATCTGGGATACGCAGTATTTT
TRBJ1-5,16,TRBV28,few,TRBD1,CASSSSGGLINQPQHF,TGTGCCAGCAGTTCATCAGGGGGGTTGATTAATCAGCCCCAGCATTTT